Below are 14 T cell receptor beta chains sequenced from a single sample in a study of blood T cell repertoires in COVID-19. The table came from immunoSEQ multiplex PCR; TCRdb's copy has only in-frame clones and leaves some out. Of roughly 180,000 clones in the sample, 86% were seen once. The sample was peripheral blood. The receptor source for this set is a woman in her twenties or thirties with active or convalescent COVID-19.

Only one count was recorded for this clone. CDR3 amino acids: CSASGPGVETQYF. The CDR3 DNA sequence: TGCAGTGCTAGTGGGCCGGGAGTAGAGACCCAGTACTTC. The chain recombines TRBV20-1 with TRBJ2-5; possibly TRBD2 for D (6 bases). CDR1 and CDR2 from the germline V gene are DFQATT and SNEGSKA (reference sequence). This CDR3 comprises 13 residues. Trimming stripped 3 bases from V and 4 bases from J, with 12 bases between.

The chain is built from TRBV27 and TRBJ1-3, with unresolved D. This CDR3 spans 15 amino acids. V lost 3 bases and J lost 4, with 13 bases in between. Germline CDR1 and CDR2: MNHEY and SMNVEV (reference sequence). CDR3: CASSLRGGGGNTIYF. In nucleotides, the CDR3 is TGTGCCAGCAGTTTGCGGGGAGGCGGCGGAAACACCATATATTTT.

The chain combines TRBV7-8 with TRBJ2-3; tentatively, D is TRBD2 (6 bases). Germline CDR1 is SGHVS and CDR2 is FQNEAQ. The ends were cut back, 3 bases at V and 2 bases at J, with 9 bases in the middle. This CDR3 spans 14 amino acids. The CDR3 reads CASSFGGVTDTQYF. CDR3 bases: TGTGCCAGCAGCTTTGGCGGGGTCACAGATACGCAGTATTTT.

This chain connects TRBV24-1 to TRBJ2-1, with a weak D call TRBD1 (5 bases). This CDR3 comprises 10 residues. V dropped 4 bases and J dropped 15 bases, with 9 bases sitting between them. Per the germline V gene, CDR1 is KGHDR and CDR2 is SFDVKD. CDR3 bases: TGTGCCACCAGTGACAGGGCTATGTTCTTC. Amino acid sequence: CATSDRAMFF.

The rearrangement links TRBV19 to TRBJ2-3; 7 nucleotides align to TRBD2. The CDR3 is made up of 15 amino acids. Germline V lookup: CDR1 LNHDA, CDR2 SQIVND (reference sequence). Germline trimming cut 6 bases from V and 3 bases from J; bases unmatched to any gene: 9. The CDR3: CASRETSPATDTQYF. The CDR3 coding sequence is TGTGCCAGTAGGGAGACTAGCCCCGCGACAGATACGCAGTATTTT.

This clone was seen only once. CDR3 region: CASSPPGDSNQPQHF. The CDR3 DNA is TGTGCCAGCTCACCACCGGGAGATAGCAATCAGCCCCAGCATTTT. V gene TRBV18 combines with J gene TRBJ1-5, with D unresolved. Trimming took off 0 bases at V and 0 bases at J, with 6 bases between the two ends. CDR3 length: 15 amino acids. Germline CDR1 reads KGHSH; CDR2 reads LQKENI.

The chain employs TRBV6-1 and TRBJ1-5, with D possibly TRBD1 on 5 matching bases. V was shortened by 0 bases and J by 4 bases, with 16 bases between the two germline ends. Germline V gives CDR1 MNHNS, CDR2 SASEGT. The CDR3 spans 17 residues. DNA for the CDR3: TGTGCCAGCAGTGAAGCCCACACACCGGACAAAAATCAGCCCCAGCATTTT. Translation: CASSEAHTPDKNQPQHF.

The chain is built from TRBV27 and TRBJ1-3; D gene ambiguous. The V gene lost 5 bases and the J gene lost 4 bases, with 15 bases spanning the gap. CDR3 size: 15 residues. CDR1 and CDR2 (germline): MNHEY, SMNVEV (reference sequence). The CDR3 nucleotides are TGTGCCAGCAGTCTCGAGGAGGGTGCAGGAAACACCATATATTTT. It specifies CASSLEEGAGNTIYF.

V and J are TRBV7-6 and TRBJ2-7, with 7 bases fitting TRBD1. V lost 5 bases and J lost 2; bases outside the gene matches: 3. The CDR3 totals 13 residues. Per the germline V gene, CDR1 is SGHVS and CDR2 is FNYEAQ. The CDR3 region is CASSVGQTYEQYF. Written as DNA, the CDR3 is TGTGCCAGCAGCGTGGGACAGACCTACGAGCAGTACTTC.

The chain recombines TRBV19 with TRBJ1-1; TRBD1 matches at 7 bases. The CDR3 is made up of 14 amino acids. Trimming took 5 bases from V and 4 from J; bases not matched to a gene: 7. Per the germline V gene, CDR1 is LNHDA and CDR2 is SQIVND (reference sequence). The CDR3 nucleotides read TGTGCCAGTAGTTTCCGGGACAGTCGCACTGAAGCTTTCTTT. Translated: CASSFRDSRTEAFF.

The rearrangement uses TRBV6-5 and TRBJ2-1; 13 bases line up with TRBD2. Germline lookup yields CDR1 MNHEY and CDR2 SVGAGI. The V segment lost 6 bases and the J segment 12 bases; nucleotides outside the gene matches: 8. This CDR3 spans 14 amino acids. In nucleotides, the CDR3 is TGTGCCAGCAGCTACGGACTAGCGGGGGCCTGGCAGTTCTTC. It specifies CASSYGLAGAWQFF.

V and J are TRBV28 and TRBJ2-7; 10 nucleotides agree with TRBD2. This CDR3 spans 15 amino acids. Germline V CDR1 and CDR2: MDHEN, SYDVKM. With V trimmed by 4 bases and J by 5 bases, 8 bases remained unmatched. The DNA of the CDR3 is TGTGCCAGCAGTTCGCCTAGCGGGAGCCCCCACGAGCAGTACTTC. Its protein is CASSSPSGSPHEQYF.

V and J are TRBV10-3 and TRBJ1-2; 7 positions match TRBD1. The J segment lost 2 bases and the V segment lost 8 bases, leaving 8 bases of the junction unmatched. The CDR3 loop spans 14 amino acids. CDR1 and CDR2 (germline): ENHRY, SYGVKD. CDR3 in amino acids: CAIAGGYSNYGYTF. The DNA of the CDR3 is TGTGCCATCGCAGGGGGGTATTCCAACTATGGCTACACCTTC.

V is TRBV6-5 and J is TRBJ1-1; a possible D gene is TRBD1 (5 bases). Trimming pared 0 bases from V and 4 bases from J, leaving 12 bases between. This CDR3 is 15 amino acids long. Germline V CDR1 and CDR2: MNHEY, SVGAGI. CDR3 bases: TGTGCCAGCAGTTACTCCCCATCCGGGGGCACTGAAGCTTTCTTT. Protein sequence: CASSYSPSGGTEAFF.